The 9 T cell receptor beta chains below come from one sample, sequenced in a study of molecular identifiers for immune sequencing clone quantification (dated by TCRdb to the late 2010s). Libraries were prepared through PCR. The run used a NextSeq 500. TCRdb's own reprocessing of the public reads used fastp at Q25 and MiXCR and kept productive beta chains. Every CDR3 protein is listed once, alongside the most common genes and DNA of its rows. The sample table holds hundreds of thousands of distinct CDR3 sequences, of which less than 30% were seen once. In total, the top ten clones hold 0.78% of the sample. The sequenced sample consisted of naive CD8+ T cells from blood, with Jurkat cell RNA spiked in. The cell subset or site label on this specimen signifies: FACS-sorted CD8+CD4-CCR7+CD45RA+ naive T cells. Source of these receptors: a human donor in good health. Some libraries in this study had Jurkat cell RNA spiked in.

This clonotype was counted between two and nine times. The V gene is TRBV25-1, the J gene TRBJ1-2; the match to TRBD1 covers 7 bases. Germline V gene data show CDR1 as MGHDK and CDR2 as SYGVNS. The CDR3 runs to 16 residues. V shed 1 base, J shed 4 bases, and the junction held 9 bases outside the gene matches. As DNA, the CDR3 is TGTGCCAGCAGTGAATTCGGGACAGAGAACACCTATGGCTACACCTTC. Amino acid sequence: CASSEFGTENTYGYTF.

The rearrangement joins TRBV20-1 to TRBJ2-1; 12 bases agree with TRBD2. This CDR3 contains 17 residues. The germline gives CDR1 DFQATT, CDR2 SNEGSKA (reference sequence). V was pared by 0 bases and J by 6 bases, with 9 bases of the junction left unmatched. CDR3 sequence reads: CSARDLRLAGARNEQFF. In nucleotides, the CDR3 is TGCAGTGCTAGAGATCTTAGACTAGCGGGAGCTCGCAATGAGCAGTTCTTC.

A remark on this clonotype: With a much larger clone just one base away, this may be a read error. This chain's CDR3 is CASSPMADSYEQSF. CDR3 nucleotide sequence: TGTGCCAGCAGCCCCATGGCCGACTCCTACGAGCAGTCCTTC. The chain combines TRBV9 with TRBJ2-7, with D hard to call. The CDR3 consists of 14 residues. CDR1 SGDLS and CDR2 YYNGEE come from the germline V gene.

This clonotype was observed a single time. This chain joins TRBV27 and TRBJ1-5, with no clear D. The germline gives CDR1 MNHEY, CDR2 SMNVEV (reference sequence). CDR3 length: 16 amino acids. Trimming took 2 bases from V and 0 from J, leaving 11 bases between them. Written as DNA, the CDR3 is TGTGCCAGCAGTTTAGAACGTCGACTTAGCAATCAGCCCCAGCATTTT. This translates into CASSLERRLSNQPQHF.

V is TRBV2 and J is TRBJ2-2; TRBD2 agrees at 9 bases. After removal of 7 bases from V and 2 bases from J, the junction contained 8 bases not matched to a gene. The length of the CDR3 is 16 residues. Germline values: CDR1 SNHLY, CDR2 FYNNEI. The CDR3 loop is CASKGLAEVNTGELFF. The CDR3 DNA follows: TGTGCCAGCAAGGGACTAGCAGAAGTAAACACCGGGGAGCTGTTTTTT. Complete variable domain (other parts from reference TRBV2 and TRBJ2-2): EPEVTQTPSHQVTQMGQEVILRCVPISNHLYFYWYRQILGQKVEFLVSFYNNEISEKSEIFDDQFSVERPDGSNFTLKIRSTKLEDSAMYFCASKGLAEVNTGELFFGEGSRLTVL.

This clonotype was seen only a few times. J is TRBJ2-7 and V is TRBV6-5; 11 bases match TRBD2. The CDR3 runs to 15 residues. The V segment lost 7 bases and the J segment 0 bases; nucleotides outside the gene matches: 5. Looked up from germline, CDR1 is MNHEY and CDR2 is SVGAGI. CDR3 protein: CASTKLAGASYEQYF. Written as DNA, the CDR3 is TGTGCCAGCACCAAACTAGCGGGGGCCTCCTACGAGCAGTACTTC.

This clonotype was found many times. The rearrangement uses TRBV4-3 and TRBJ2-3, with TRBD1 as a possible D gene (6 bases). The V end lost 3 bases, the J end lost 4 bases, and 11 bases lay between the germline ends. The CDR3 totals 14 residues. CDR1 LGHNA and CDR2 YSLEER come from the germline V gene. The CDR3 sequence is CASSHRGMADTQYF. CDR3 DNA sequence: TGCGCCAGCAGCCACAGGGGAATGGCAGATACGCAGTATTTT.

This clonotype was detected ten times or more. The J gene is TRBJ1-1, the V gene TRBV6-5; D perhaps matches TRBD1 (5 bases). This CDR3 contains 14 residues. Between the trimmed V and J ends, which lost 7 bases and 0 bases, there was a span of 12 bases. From germline, CDR1 is MNHEY and CDR2 SVGAGI. This chain's CDR3 is CASNWLGLNTEAFF. In nucleotides, the CDR3 is TGTGCCAGCAATTGGTTGGGACTGAACACTGAAGCTTTCTTT.

The gene calls are TRBV30 and TRBJ2-3, with a possible D match to TRBD1 (6 bases). This CDR3 spans 14 amino acids. The V end was cut by 0 bases, the J end by 8 bases, with 15 bases between. Germline CDR1 is GTSNPN and CDR2 is SVGIG (reference sequence). CDR3 protein: CAWSVGLGQPTQYF. As DNA, the CDR3 is TGTGCCTGGAGTGTAGGGCTGGGACAACCTACGCAGTATTTT.